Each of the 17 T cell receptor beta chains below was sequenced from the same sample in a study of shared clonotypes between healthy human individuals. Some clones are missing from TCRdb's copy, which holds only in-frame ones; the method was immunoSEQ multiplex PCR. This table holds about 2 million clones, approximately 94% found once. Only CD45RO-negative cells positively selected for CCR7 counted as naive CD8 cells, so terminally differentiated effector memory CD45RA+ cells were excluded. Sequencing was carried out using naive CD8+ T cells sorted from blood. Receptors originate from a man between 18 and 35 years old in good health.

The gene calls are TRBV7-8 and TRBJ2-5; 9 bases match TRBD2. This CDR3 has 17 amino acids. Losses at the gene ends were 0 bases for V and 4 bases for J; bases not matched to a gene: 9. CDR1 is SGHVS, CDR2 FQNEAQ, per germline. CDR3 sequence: CASSLAILLRGGETQYF. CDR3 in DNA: TGTGCCAGCAGCTTAGCGATTCTCTTGCGGGGGGGAGAGACCCAGTACTTC.

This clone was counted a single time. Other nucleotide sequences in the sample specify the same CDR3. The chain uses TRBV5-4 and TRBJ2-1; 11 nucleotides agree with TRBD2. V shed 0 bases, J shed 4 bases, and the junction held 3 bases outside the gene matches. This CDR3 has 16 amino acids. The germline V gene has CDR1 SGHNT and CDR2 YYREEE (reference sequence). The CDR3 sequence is CASSLVAGGPYNEQFF. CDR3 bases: TGTGCCAGCAGCTTGGTAGCGGGAGGGCCGTACAATGAGCAGTTCTTC.

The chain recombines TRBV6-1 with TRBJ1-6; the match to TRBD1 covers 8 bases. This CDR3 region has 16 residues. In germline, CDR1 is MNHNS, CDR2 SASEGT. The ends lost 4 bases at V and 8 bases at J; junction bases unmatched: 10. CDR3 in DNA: TGTGCCAGCAGTGTGACAGGGGAAAGTCTTGATTCACCCCTCCACTTT. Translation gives CASSVTGESLDSPLHF.

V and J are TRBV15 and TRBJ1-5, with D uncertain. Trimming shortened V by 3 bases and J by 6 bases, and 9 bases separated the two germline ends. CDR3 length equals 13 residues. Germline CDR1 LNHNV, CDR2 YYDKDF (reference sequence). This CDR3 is CATSSLGSQPQHF. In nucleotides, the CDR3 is TGTGCCACCAGCAGCCTGGGTAGTCAGCCCCAGCATTTT.

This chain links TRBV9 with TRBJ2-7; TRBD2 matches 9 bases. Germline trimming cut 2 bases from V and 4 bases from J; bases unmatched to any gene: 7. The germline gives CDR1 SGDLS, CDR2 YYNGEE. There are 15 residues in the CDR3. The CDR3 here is CASSVSGSGLYEQYF. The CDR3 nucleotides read TGTGCCAGCAGCGTTAGCGGGAGTGGTTTGTACGAGCAGTACTTC.

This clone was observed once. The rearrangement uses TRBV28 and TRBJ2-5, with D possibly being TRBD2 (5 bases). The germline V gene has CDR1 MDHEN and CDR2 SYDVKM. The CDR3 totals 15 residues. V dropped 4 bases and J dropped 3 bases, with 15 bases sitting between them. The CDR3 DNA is TGTGCCAGCAGTTCCGGGGTGGGGTTGGAAGAGACCCAGTACTTC. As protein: CASSSGVGLEETQYF.

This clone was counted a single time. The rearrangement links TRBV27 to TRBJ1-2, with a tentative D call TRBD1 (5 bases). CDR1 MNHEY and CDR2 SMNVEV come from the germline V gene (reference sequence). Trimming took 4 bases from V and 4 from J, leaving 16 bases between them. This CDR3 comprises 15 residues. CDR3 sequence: CASSSRDRPIYGYTF. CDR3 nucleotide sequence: TGTGCCAGCAGTTCGAGGGACCGCCCGATCTATGGCTACACCTTC.

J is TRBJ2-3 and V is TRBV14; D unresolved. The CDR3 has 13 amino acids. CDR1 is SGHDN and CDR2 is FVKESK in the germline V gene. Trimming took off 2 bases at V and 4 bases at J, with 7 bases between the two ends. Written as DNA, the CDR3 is TGTGCCAGCAGCCAATTCCTGTCAGATACGCAGTATTTT. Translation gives CASSQFLSDTQYF.

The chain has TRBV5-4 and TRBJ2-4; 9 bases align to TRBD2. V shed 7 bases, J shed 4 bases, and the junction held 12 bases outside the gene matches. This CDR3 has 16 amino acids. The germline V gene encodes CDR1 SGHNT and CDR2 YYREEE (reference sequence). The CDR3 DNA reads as TGTGCCAGCTCGCTATCTTTGCGGGGGGGGAAAAACATTCAGTACTTC. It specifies CASSLSLRGGKNIQYF.

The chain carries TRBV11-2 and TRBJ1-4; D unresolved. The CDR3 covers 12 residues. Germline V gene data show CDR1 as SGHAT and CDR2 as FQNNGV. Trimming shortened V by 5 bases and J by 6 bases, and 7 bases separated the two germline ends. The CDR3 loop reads CASSPTYEKLFF. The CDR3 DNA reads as TGTGCCAGCAGCCCTACTTATGAAAAACTGTTTTTT.

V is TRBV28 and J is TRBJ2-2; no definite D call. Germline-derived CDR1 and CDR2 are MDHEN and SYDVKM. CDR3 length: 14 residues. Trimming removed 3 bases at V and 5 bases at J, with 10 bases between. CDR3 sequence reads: CASSFRLRTGELFF. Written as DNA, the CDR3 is TGTGCCAGCAGTTTTAGACTTAGGACCGGGGAGCTGTTTTTT.

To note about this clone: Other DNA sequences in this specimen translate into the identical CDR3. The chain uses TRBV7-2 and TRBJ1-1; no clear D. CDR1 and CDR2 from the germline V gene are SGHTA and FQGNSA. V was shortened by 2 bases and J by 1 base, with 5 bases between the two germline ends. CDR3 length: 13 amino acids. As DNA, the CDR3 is TGTGCCAGCAGCTTAAGTGAGAACACTGAAGCTTTCTTT. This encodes CASSLSENTEAFF.

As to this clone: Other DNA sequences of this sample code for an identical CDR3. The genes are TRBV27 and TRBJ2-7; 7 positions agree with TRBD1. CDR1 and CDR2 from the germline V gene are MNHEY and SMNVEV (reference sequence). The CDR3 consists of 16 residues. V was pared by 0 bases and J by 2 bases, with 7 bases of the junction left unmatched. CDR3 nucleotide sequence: TGTGCCAGCAGTTTATCGGCAGGGACAGCTACCTACGAGCAGTACTTC. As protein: CASSLSAGTATYEQYF.

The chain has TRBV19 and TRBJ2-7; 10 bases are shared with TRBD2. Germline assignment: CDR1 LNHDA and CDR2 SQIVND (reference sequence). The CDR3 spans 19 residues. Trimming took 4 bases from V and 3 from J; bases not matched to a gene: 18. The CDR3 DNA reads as TGTGCCAGTAGTACCCTACGGCCTAGCGGGAGTTCTCGAAACTACGAGCAGTACTTC. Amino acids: CASSTLRPSGSSRNYEQYF.

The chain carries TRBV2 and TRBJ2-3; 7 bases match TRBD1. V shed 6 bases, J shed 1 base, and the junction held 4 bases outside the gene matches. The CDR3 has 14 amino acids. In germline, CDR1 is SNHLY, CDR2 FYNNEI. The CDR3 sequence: CASRLGQGTDTQYF. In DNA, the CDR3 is TGTGCCAGCAGACTTGGACAGGGCACAGATACGCAGTATTTT.

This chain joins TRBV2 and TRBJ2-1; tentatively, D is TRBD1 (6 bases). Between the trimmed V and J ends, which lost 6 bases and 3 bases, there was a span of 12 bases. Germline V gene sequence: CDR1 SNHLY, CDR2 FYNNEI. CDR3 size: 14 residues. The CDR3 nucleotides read TGTGCCAGCAGCGAGGGACACGGCTACAATGAGCAGTTCTTC. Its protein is CASSEGHGYNEQFF.

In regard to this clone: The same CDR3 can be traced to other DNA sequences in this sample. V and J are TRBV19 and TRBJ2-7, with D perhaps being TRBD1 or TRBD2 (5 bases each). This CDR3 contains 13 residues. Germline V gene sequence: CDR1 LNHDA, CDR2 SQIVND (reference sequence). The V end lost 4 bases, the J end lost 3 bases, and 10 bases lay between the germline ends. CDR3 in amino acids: CASSNRDGYEQYF. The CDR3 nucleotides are TGTGCCAGTAGTAACCGGGACGGCTACGAGCAGTACTTC.